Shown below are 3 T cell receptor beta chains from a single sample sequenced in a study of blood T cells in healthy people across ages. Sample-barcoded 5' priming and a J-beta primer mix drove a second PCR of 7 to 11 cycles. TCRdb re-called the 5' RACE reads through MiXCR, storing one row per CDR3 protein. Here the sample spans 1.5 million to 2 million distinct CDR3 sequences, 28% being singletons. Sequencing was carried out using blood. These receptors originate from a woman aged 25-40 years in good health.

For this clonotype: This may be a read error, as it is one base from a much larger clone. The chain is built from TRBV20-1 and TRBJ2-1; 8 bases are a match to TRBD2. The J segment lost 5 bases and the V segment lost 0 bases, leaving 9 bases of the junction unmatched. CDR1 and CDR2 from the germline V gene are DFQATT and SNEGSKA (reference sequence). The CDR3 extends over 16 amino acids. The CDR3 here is CSARDGSGSRNNEQFF. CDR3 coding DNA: TGCAGTGCTAGAGATGGAAGCGGGAGTCGGAACAATGAGCAGTTCTTC.

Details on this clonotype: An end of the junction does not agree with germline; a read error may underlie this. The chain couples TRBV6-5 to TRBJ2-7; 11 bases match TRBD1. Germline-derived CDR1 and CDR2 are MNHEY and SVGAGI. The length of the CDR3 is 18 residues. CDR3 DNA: TGTGCCAGCAGCTACTCGAGGACAGGGGGCCTCAGCTCCTACGAGCAGTACTTC. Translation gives CASSYSRTGGLSSYEQYF.

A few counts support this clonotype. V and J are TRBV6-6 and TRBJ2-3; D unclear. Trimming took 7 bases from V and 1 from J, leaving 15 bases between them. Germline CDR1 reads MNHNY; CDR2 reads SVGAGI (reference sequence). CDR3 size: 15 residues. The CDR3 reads CASTGSNLGTDTQYF. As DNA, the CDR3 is TGTGCCAGCACGGGCAGCAACTTGGGCACAGATACGCAGTATTTT.